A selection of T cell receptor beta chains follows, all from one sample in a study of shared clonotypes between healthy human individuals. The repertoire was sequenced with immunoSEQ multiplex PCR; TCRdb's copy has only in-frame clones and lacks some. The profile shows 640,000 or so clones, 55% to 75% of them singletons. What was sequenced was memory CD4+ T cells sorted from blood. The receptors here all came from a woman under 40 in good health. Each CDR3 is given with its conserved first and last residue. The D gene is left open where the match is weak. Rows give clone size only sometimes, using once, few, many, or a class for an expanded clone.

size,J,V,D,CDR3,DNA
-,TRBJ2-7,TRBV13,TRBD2,CASSLSQWISGSHYEQYF,TGTGCCAGCAGCTTAAGTCAGTGGATTAGCGGGTCTCACTACGAGCAGTACTTC
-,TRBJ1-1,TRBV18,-,CASSPWAEEAFF,TGTGCCAGCTCACCATGGGCAGAAGAAGCTTTCTTT
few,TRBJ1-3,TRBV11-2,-,CASSRELIRGNTIYF,TGTGCCAGCAGCAGGGAGTTAATACGAGGAAACACCATATATTTT
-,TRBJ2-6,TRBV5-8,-,CASSFLISGANVLTF,TGTGCCAGCAGCTTCCTGATCTCTGGGGCCAACGTCCTGACTTTC
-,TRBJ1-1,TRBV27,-,CASSPGRLNTEAFF,TGTGCCAGCAGTCCGGGACGCTTGAACACTGAAGCTTTCTTT
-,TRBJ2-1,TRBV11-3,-,CASSPHVGEQFF,TGTGCCAGCAGCCCGCATGTGGGCGAGCAGTTCTTC
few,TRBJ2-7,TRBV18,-,CASSPRYEQYF,TGTGCCAGCTCACCAAGGTACGAGCAGTACTTC
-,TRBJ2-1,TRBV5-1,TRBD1,CASSLRLEDRGPENEQFF,TGCGCCAGCAGCTTGCGGCTGGAAGACAGGGGTCCGGAAAATGAGCAGTTCTTC
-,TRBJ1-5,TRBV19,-,CASSIRSGISNQPQHF,TGTGCCAGTAGTATACGTTCGGGGATTAGCAATCAGCCCCAGCATTTT
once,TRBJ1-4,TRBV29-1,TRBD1,CSVRGTAGEKLFF,TGCAGCGTGCGGGGGACAGCGGGTGAAAAACTGTTTTTT
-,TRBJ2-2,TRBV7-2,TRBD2,CASSSGLAGVNTGELFF,TGTGCCAGCAGCTCGGGACTAGCGGGAGTGAACACCGGGGAGCTGTTTTTT
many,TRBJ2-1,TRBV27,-,CANDPGGIRDEQFF,TGTGCCAACGACCCTGGGGGGATAAGGGATGAGCAGTTCTTC
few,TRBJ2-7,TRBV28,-,CASSLNSYEQYF,TGTGCCAGCAGTTTAAACAGCTACGAGCAGTACTTC
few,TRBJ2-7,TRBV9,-,CASSVSRTYEQYF,TGTGCCAGCAGCGTATCTCGCACCTACGAGCAGTACTTC